This T cell receptor (beta chain) came from a study of cytomegalovirus exposure and HLA in healthy donors. About the study: Among the approximately 400 genotyped donors, around 85% were placed in the Caucasian-associated ancestry cluster. Broader study findings: The authors listed 180 or so TCR beta chains as cytomegalovirus-associated. Cytomegalovirus status, reportedly, was diagnosed with high specificity and sensitivity by the classifier.

Worth noting for this clone: Its antigen is undetermined.

PCR involved 60 Vbeta and 13 Jbeta primers. Per the original data handling: A follow-up analysis tallied about 80 million unique TCR beta chains, 8.5 million to 14 million shared. Assay used: immunoSEQ multiplex PCR; TCRdb lists only in-frame clones, some missing. Clonal size and the V and J genes are those of that table, whereas D and trimming came from the DNA. Of some 98,000 clones in the sample, about 81% were seen once. The receptor comes from a middle-aged man in good health and CMV-seronegative. The sample consisted of PBMCs.

This chain's CDR3 is CASSLVSGGTDTQYF. In DNA, the CDR3 is TGTGCCAGCAGTTTAGTATCCGGGGGCACAGATACGCAGTATTTT. V and J are TRBV28 and TRBJ2-3; D is perhaps TRBD2 (5 bases). CDR1 and CDR2 (germline): MDHEN, SYDVKM. The CDR3 consists of 15 residues. V was shortened by 2 bases and J by 1 base, with 10 bases between the two germline ends. Drawing the rest from reference TRBV28 and TRBJ2-3, the complete variable domain is DVKVTQSSRYLVKRTGEKVFLECVQDMDHENMFWYRQDPGLGLRLIYFSYDVKMKEKGDIPEGYSVSREKKERFSLILESASTNQTSMYLCASSLVSGGTDTQYFGPGTRLTVL.